The 3 T cell receptor beta chains presented below share a single source sample, sequenced in a study of molecular identifiers for immune sequencing clone quantification (dated by TCRdb to the late 2010s). Library method: PCR. The reads were generated on an Illumina HiSeq 4000. Using fastp trimming at Q25 and MiXCR clonotype assembly, TCRdb reanalyzed the public sequencing data and kept in-frame beta chains. Rows matching on CDR3 protein sequence are summarized as one entry with the most common DNA and genes. This sample has about 640,000 distinct CDR3 sequences in its table, and just under 20% of those were observed once. The ten largest clonotypes hold under 0.95% of the sample. The sequenced sample consisted of naive CD8+ T cells from blood, with Jurkat cell RNA spiked in. The intended sense of this specimen's cell subset or site label: FACS-sorted CD8+CD4-CCR7+CD45RA+ naive T cells. These receptors came from a human donor in good health. Some libraries in this study had Jurkat cell RNA spiked in.

With regard to this clonotype: A much larger clone differs by one base, so this may be a read error. This is likely a read error, given that the CDR3 carries no conserved phenylalanine or tryptophan at its end. The V gene is TRBV5-6, the J gene TRBJ1-1; TRBD1 aligns across 7 bases. This CDR3 region has 14 residues. Germline CDR1 reads SGHDT; CDR2 reads YYEEEE. The V gene end was trimmed by 3 bases and the J gene end by 4 bases; junction bases not matched to a gene: 6. CDR3 in amino acids: CASSYLQGTTEAFL. CDR3 nucleotide sequence: TGTGCCAGCAGCTATTTACAGGGGACCACTGAAGCTTTCCTT.

This clonotype came up a few times. This chain joins TRBV20-1 and TRBJ2-7, with a weak D call TRBD1 (6 bases). The CDR3 contains 14 residues. Germline CDR1 and CDR2: DFQATT and SNEGSKA (reference sequence). V was cut by 0 bases and J by 3 bases, with 12 bases left in between. The CDR3 loop reads CSARESGEFYEQYF. As DNA, the CDR3 is TGCAGTGCTAGAGAGTCAGGGGAATTCTACGAGCAGTACTTC.

Details on this clonotype: Possible read error: a much larger clone is one base away. The chain is built from TRBV6-6 and TRBJ2-6; TRBD1 or TRBD2 may be the D gene (5 bases each). CDR1 is MNHNY and CDR2 is SVGAGI in the germline V gene (reference sequence). This CDR3 region has 16 residues. The chain's CDR3 is CASSGLSDTGANVLAF. The CDR3 DNA reads TGTGCCAGCAGTGGGCTTAGCGATACTGGGGCCAACGTCCTGGCTTTC.